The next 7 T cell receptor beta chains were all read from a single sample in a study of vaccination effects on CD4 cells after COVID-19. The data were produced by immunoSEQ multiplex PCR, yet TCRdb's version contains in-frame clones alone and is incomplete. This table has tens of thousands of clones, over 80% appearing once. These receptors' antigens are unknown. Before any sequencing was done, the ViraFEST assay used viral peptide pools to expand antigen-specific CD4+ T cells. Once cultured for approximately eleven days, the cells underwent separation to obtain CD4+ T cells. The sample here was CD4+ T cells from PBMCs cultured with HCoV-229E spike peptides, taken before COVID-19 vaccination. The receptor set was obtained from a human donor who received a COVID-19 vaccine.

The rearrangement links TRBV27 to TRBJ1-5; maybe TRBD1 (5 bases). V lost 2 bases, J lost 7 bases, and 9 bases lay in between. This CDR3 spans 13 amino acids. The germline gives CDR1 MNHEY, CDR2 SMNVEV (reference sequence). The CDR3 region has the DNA TGTGCCAGCAGTTTACAGGGTCACCAGCCCCAGCATTTT. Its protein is CASSLQGHQPQHF.

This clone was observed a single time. The CDR3 loop reads CASSYDGTSRAQYF. CDR3 nucleotide sequence: TGTGCCAGCAGTTACGACGGGACTAGTAGAGCCCAGTACTTC. The chain has TRBV6-5 and TRBJ2-5, with TRBD2 matching 8 bases. CDR3 size: 14 residues. Germline V gives CDR1 MNHEY, CDR2 SVGAGI. The trim removed 2 bases at V and 9 bases at J, leaving 8 bases unmatched.

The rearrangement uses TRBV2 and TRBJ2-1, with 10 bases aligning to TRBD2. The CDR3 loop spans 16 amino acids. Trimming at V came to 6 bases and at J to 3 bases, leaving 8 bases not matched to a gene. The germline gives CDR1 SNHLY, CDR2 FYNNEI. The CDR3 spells CASRAGTSERYNEQFF. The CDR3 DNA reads TGTGCCAGCAGAGCGGGGACTAGCGAGCGCTACAATGAGCAGTTCTTC.

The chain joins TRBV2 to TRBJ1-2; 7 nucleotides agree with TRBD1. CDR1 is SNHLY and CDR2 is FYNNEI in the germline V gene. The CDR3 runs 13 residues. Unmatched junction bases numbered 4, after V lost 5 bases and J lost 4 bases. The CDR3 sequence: CASSWDSLYGYTF. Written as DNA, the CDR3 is TGTGCCAGCAGTTGGGACAGCCTCTATGGCTACACCTTC.

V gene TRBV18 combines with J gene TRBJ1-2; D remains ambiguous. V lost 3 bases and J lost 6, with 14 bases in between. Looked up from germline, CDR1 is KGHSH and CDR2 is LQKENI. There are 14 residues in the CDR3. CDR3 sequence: CASSPGEGSNGYTF. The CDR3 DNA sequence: TGTGCCAGCTCACCCGGGGAGGGCTCCAATGGCTACACCTTC.

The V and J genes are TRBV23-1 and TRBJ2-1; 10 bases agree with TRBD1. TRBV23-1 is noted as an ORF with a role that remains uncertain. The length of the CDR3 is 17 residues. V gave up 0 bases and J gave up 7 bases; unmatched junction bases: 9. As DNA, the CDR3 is TGCGCCAGCAGTCAATCGAAAGGGACAGGGGAAGGAAATGAGCAGTTCTTC. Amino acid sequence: CASSQSKGTGEGNEQFF.

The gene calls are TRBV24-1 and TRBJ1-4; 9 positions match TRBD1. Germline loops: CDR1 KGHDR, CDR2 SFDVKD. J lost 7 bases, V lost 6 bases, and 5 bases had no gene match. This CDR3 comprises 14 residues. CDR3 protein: CATSSGTGSEKLFF. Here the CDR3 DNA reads TGTGCCACCAGTTCCGGGACAGGGAGTGAAAAACTGTTTTTT.